These 5 T cell receptor beta chains were sequenced from one sample in a study of cytomegalovirus exposure and HLA in healthy donors. The PCR had 60 Vbeta and 13 Jbeta primers. TCRdb's table, derived via immunoSEQ multiplex PCR, lists solely in-frame clones and lacks some. The data hold under 200,000 clones, with roughly 80% observed a single time. The sequenced sample consisted of PBMCs. These receptors were obtained from a woman under 30 in good health and CMV-seronegative.

V and J are TRBV27 and TRBJ1-3; the D gene is possibly TRBD1 (5 bases). Looked up from germline, CDR1 is MNHEY and CDR2 is SMNVEV (reference sequence). The V end lost 3 bases, the J end lost 2 bases, and 11 bases lay between the germline ends. The CDR3 length is 15 residues. The CDR3, as DNA: TGTGCCAGCAGTTTGGGCAGGGAGGCTGGAAACACCATATATTTT. Protein sequence: CASSLGREAGNTIYF.

The V gene is TRBV19, the J gene TRBJ1-1, with D possibly TRBD1 on 5 matching bases. This CDR3 has 16 amino acids. The ends were cut back, 3 bases at V and 0 bases at J, with 14 bases in the middle. Germline V lookup: CDR1 LNHDA, CDR2 SQIVND (reference sequence). Here the CDR3 reads CASSIGQGQMNTEAFF. Written as DNA, the CDR3 is TGTGCCAGTAGTATTGGCCAGGGCCAGATGAACACTGAAGCTTTCTTT. The full variable domain, completed using reference TRBV19 and TRBJ1-1, is DGGITQSPKYLFRKEGQNVTLSCEQNLNHDAMYWYRQDPGQGLRLIYYSQIVNDFQKGDIAEGYSVSREKKESFPLTVTSAQKNPTAFYLCASSIGQGQMNTEAFFGQGTRLTVV.

V gene TRBV9 combines with J gene TRBJ2-5; TRBD1 aligns across 10 bases. The J call may be incorrect, as the DNA end agrees better with TRBJ2-7. The germline gives CDR1 SGDLS, CDR2 YYNGEE. The CDR3 extends over 17 amino acids. The CDR3 DNA sequence: TGTGCCAGCAGCGTAGGACCGGGACAGGGGAGCTCCTACGAGCAGTACTTC. Translated: CASSVGPGQGSSYEQYF.

This chain uses TRBV28 with TRBJ1-2; D not certain. The V gene lost 2 bases and the J gene lost 5 bases, with 6 bases spanning the gap. Germline CDR1 is MDHEN and CDR2 is SYDVKM. This CDR3 contains 12 residues. The DNA for the CDR3 is TGTGCCAGCAGTTTACCGAGATATGGCTACACCTTC. It translates to CASSLPRYGYTF.

V is TRBV7-2 and J is TRBJ1-6, with 9 bases aligning to TRBD1. J was trimmed by 12 bases and V by 5 bases; bases with no gene match: 14. The CDR3 loop spans 16 amino acids. CDR1 SGHTA and CDR2 FQGNSA come from the germline V gene. In nucleotides, the CDR3 is TGTGCCAGCAGCACGACCCCGGGACAGGGTCATTTACCCCTCCACTTT. Protein product: CASSTTPGQGHLPLHF.